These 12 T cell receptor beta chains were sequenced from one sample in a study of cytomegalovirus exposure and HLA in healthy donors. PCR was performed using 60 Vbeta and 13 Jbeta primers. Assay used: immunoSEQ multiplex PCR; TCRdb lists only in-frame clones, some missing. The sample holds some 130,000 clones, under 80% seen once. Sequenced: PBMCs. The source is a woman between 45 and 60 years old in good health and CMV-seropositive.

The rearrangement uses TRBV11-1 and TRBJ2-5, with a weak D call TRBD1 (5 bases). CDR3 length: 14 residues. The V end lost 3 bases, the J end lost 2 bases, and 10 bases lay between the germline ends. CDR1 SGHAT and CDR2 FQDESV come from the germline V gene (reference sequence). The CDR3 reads CASSFLQEQETQYF. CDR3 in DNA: TGTGCCAGCAGCTTTTTACAGGAACAAGAGACCCAGTACTTC.

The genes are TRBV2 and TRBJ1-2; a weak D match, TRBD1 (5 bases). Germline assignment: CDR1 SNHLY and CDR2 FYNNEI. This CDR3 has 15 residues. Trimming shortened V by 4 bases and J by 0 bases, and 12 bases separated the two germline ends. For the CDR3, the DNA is TGTGCCAGCAGTGTTTACCTAGGGGCTAACTATGGCTACACCTTC. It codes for CASSVYLGANYGYTF.

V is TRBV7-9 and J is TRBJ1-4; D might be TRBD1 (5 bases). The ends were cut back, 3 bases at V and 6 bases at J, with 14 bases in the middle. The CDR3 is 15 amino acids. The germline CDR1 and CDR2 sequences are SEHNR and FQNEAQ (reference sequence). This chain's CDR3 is CASSFREGTDEKLFF. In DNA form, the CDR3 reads TGTGCCAGCAGCTTCAGGGAGGGGACGGATGAAAAACTGTTTTTT.

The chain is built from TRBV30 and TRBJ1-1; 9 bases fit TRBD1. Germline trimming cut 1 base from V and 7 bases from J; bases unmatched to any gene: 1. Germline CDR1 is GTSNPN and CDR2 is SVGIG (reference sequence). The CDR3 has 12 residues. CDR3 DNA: TGTGCCTGGAGTGGGACAGGGGTTGAAGCTTTCTTT. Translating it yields CAWSGTGVEAFF.

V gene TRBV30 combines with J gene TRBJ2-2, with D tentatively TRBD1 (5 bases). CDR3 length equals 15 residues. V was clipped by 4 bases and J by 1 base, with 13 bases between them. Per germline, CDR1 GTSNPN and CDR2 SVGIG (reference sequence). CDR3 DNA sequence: TGTGCCTGGAAAGGGGTACTCTTGAACACCGGGGAGCTGTTTTTT. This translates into CAWKGVLLNTGELFF.

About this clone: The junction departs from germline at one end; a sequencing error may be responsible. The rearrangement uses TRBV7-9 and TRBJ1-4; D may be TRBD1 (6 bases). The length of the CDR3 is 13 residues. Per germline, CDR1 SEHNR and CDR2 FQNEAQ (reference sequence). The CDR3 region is CASRLGQNEKLFF. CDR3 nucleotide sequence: TGTGCCAGCAGATTAGGACAGAATGAAAAACTGTTTTTT.

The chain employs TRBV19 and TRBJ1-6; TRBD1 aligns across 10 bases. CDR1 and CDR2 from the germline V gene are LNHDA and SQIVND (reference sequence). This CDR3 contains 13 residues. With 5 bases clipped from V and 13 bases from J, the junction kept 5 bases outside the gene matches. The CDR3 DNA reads TGTGCCAGTAGTTGGACAGGGGGGAACCCCCTCCACTTT. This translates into CASSWTGGNPLHF.

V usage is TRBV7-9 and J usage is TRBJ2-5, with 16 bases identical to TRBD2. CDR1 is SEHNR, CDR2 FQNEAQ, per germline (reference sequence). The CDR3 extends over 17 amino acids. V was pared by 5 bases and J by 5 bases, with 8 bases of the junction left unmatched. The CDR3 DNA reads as TGTGCCAGCAGCCCGGGGACTAGCGGGGGGGCAACGGAGACCCAGTACTTC. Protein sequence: CASSPGTSGGATETQYF. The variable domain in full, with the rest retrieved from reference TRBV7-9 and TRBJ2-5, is DTGVSQNPRHKITKRGQNVTFRCDPISEHNRLYWYRQTLGQGPEFLTYFQNEAQLEKSRLLSDRFSAERPKGSFSTLEIQRTEQGDSAMYLCASSPGTSGGATETQYFGPGTRLLVL.

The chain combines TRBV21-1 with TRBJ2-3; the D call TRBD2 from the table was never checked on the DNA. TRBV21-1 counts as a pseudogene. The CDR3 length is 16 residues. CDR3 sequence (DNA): TGTGCCAGCAGCAAAGCGCAACTAGCTTTCACAGATACGCAGTATTTT. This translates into CASSKAQLAFTDTQYF.

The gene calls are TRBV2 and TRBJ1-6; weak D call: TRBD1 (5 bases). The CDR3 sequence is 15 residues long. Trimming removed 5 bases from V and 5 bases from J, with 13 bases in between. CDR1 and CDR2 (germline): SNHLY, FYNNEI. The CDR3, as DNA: TGTGCCAGCAGTCTAACCGGGACTAATAATTCACCCCTCCACTTT. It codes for CASSLTGTNNSPLHF.

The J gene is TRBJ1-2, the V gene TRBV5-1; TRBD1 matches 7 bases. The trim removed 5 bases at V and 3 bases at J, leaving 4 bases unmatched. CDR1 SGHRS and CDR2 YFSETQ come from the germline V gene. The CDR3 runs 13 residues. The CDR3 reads CASRQGLDYGYTF. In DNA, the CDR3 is TGCGCCAGCAGACAGGGGCTTGACTATGGCTACACCTTC.

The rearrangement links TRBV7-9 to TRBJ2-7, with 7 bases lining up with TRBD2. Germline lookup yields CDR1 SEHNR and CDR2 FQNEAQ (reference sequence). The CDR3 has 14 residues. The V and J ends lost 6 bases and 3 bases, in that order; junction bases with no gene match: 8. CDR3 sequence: CASRPGGTRYEQYF. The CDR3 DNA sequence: TGTGCCAGCAGGCCGGGGGGTACCCGCTACGAGCAGTACTTC.